This entry concerns a single TCR beta chain. The antigen this receptor binds is unknown. Per-nucleotide qualities are absent, and no much larger clonotype sits a single base away. According to the study, the label for this sample's time point signals: around 47 days after influenza vaccine administration. The data were taken from a study of response to subunit inactivated influenza vaccine listed by TCRdb under 2018. Regarding the complete study: To follow how T cells responded to a trivalent subunit inactivated influenza vaccine, the researchers relied on deep quantitative profiling of the T cell receptor repertoire.

General findings and caveats noted by the study authors: The authors proposed that each seasonal influenza vaccination may bring in only a limited number of new T cells.

There are 17 amino acids in the CDR3, from cysteine to phenylalanine inclusive. The only DNA kept is the CDR3, 51 bases in frame from the first base. V sheds 0 bases and J sheds 0 bases, leaving 12 bases between their ends. The germline V gene yields MNHEY for CDR1 and SVGEGT for CDR2. Libraries were built with RT-PCR. These reads were obtained on an Illumina HiSeq 2500. TCRdb redid the processing of the public reads, applying fastp at Q25 and MiXCR, and retained in-frame beta chains. Records with the same CDR3 protein are collapsed into one entry carrying the most frequent genes and DNA. Across this sample there are approximately 500,000 distinct CDR3 sequences, with approximately 12% seen only once. The leading ten clones occupy under 15% of the sample.

The sequence was obtained from a man aged 50 to 60 who received an inactivated influenza vaccine. Donor details come from another sample of the same person, matched by shared clones. The source was PBMCs from blood, collected roughly 45 days after vaccination. The rearranged segments are TRBV6-2 or TRBV6-3 and TRBJ2-4, with an unclear D gene assignment. The bases are TGTGCCAGCAGTTACTCGTCGAGAGATTTAGCCAAAAACATTCAGTACTTC. Translated, it gives CASSYSSRDLAKNIQYF.